Listed below are T cell receptor beta chains from one sample, sequenced in a study of control samples from healthy donors and cancer patients. TCRdb's copy holds only in-frame clones and misses some; the assay was immunoSEQ multiplex PCR. The table records roughly 450,000 clones, 75% to 95% of them present only once. The sample was PBMCs. Every receptor here comes from a man aged 40-55 years with head and neck cancer. Both conserved end residues are part of each CDR3. The D gene is left open where the match is weak. A clone size is listed for some rows: how often the clone was seen (once, few, many), or a class if it is expanded.

size: once
V: TRBV27
D: TRBD1
J: TRBJ2-3
DNA: TGTGCCAGCAGCCAAATTCGGACAGGGGCCACAGATACGCAGTATTTT
CDR3: CASSQIRTGATDTQYF

size: once
V: TRBV11-2
D: -
J: TRBJ1-1
DNA: TGTGCCAGCAGCTCGAACACTGAAGCTTTCTTT
CDR3: CASSSNTEAFF

size: -
V: TRBV11-1
D: -
J: TRBJ2-6
DNA: TGTGCCAGCAGCTTAAACCGGGACTCCAACGTCCTGACTTTC
CDR3: CASSLNRDSNVLTF

size: -
V: TRBV9
D: TRBD1
J: TRBJ1-1
DNA: TGTGCCAGCAGCGTAGAGACAGGGGGTAGTGAAGCTTTCTTT
CDR3: CASSVETGGSEAFF

size: -
V: TRBV9
D: TRBD1
J: TRBJ1-6
DNA: TGTGCCAGCAGCAATACAGGGGGCGGTTCACCCCTCCACTTT
CDR3: CASSNTGGGSPLHF

size: -
V: TRBV11-2
D: -
J: TRBJ1-4
DNA: TGTGCCAGCAGCGTGCCTGGAGCCTTTAAACTGTTTTTT
CDR3: CASSVPGAFKLFF

size: few
V: TRBV7-9
D: TRBD1
J: TRBJ2-3
DNA: TGTGCCAGCAGCTCACAGGGGGGTGATACAGATACGCAGTATTTT
CDR3: CASSSQGGDTDTQYF

size: once
V: TRBV6-5
D: -
J: TRBJ2-7
DNA: TGTGCCAGCAGTCCCTCCGGCAGCTCCTACGAGCAGTACTTC
CDR3: CASSPSGSSYEQYF

size: -
V: TRBV14
D: TRBD1
J: TRBJ2-3
DNA: TGTGCCAGCAGTTCGGGACAGAGTAGCACAGATACGCAGTATTTT
CDR3: CASSSGQSSTDTQYF

size: -
V: TRBV7-2
D: TRBD2
J: TRBJ2-7
DNA: TGTGCCAGCAGCCCAAGGGCCCTAGCGGGAGGGGGCGAGCAGTACTTC
CDR3: CASSPRALAGGGEQYF

size: -
V: TRBV27
D: TRBD2
J: TRBJ2-1
DNA: TGTGCCAGCAGTTTCCGGACTAGCGGGAGGTCCTACAATGAGCAGTTCTTC
CDR3: CASSFRTSGRSYNEQFF

size: once
V: TRBV7-2
D: -
J: TRBJ2-1
DNA: TGTGCCAGCAGCTCGGGACGACTAGGCAATGAGCAGTTCTTC
CDR3: CASSSGRLGNEQFF

size: -
V: TRBV27
D: TRBD2
J: TRBJ2-1
DNA: TGTGCCAGCAGTTCCGGGACTAGAAGATACAATGAGCAGTTCTTC
CDR3: CASSSGTRRYNEQFF

size: -
V: TRBV19
D: -
J: TRBJ1-1
DNA: TGTGCCAGTAGTTGGGATTGGAAGGCTTTCTTT
CDR3: CASSWDWKAFF

size: few
V: TRBV9
D: -
J: TRBJ2-1
DNA: TGTGCCAGCAGCGTAGAAGGGGGCTCCTACAATGAGCAGTTCTTC
CDR3: CASSVEGGSYNEQFF

size: -
V: TRBV11-2
D: TRBD1
J: TRBJ1-4
DNA: TGTGCCAGCAGCTTTCGAGCAGGGGGCGCGTTGAATGAAAAACTGTTTTTT
CDR3: CASSFRAGGALNEKLFF

size: -
V: TRBV28
D: TRBD1
J: TRBJ1-2
DNA: TGTGCCAGCAGGGCGGACAGGGGAAATGGCTACACCTTC
CDR3: CASRADRGNGYTF

size: -
V: TRBV10-1
D: -
J: TRBJ2-2
DNA: TGCGCCAGCAGTATCGGGGAGGCAGGCACCGGGGAGCTGTTTTTT
CDR3: CASSIGEAGTGELFF

size: -
V: TRBV5-1
D: -
J: TRBJ2-7
DNA: TGCGCCAGCAGCTTATCAGAGGGTTTTTCCTACGAGCAGTACTTC
CDR3: CASSLSEGFSYEQYF

size: few
V: TRBV3-1/TRBV3-2
D: TRBD1
J: TRBJ2-7
DNA: TGTGCCAGCAGCCGCCGGGACAGGGGGCCCTACGAGCAGTACTTC
CDR3: CASSRRDRGPYEQYF

size: -
V: TRBV6-6
D: TRBD1
J: TRBJ1-5
DNA: TGTGCCAGCAGCCACAGGGGGGCTGGCAATCAGCCCCAGCATTTT
CDR3: CASSHRGAGNQPQHF

size: -
V: TRBV28
D: -
J: TRBJ1-1
DNA: TGTGCCAGCAGTTCCCAGATGAACACTGAAGCTTTCTTT
CDR3: CASSSQMNTEAFF

size: few
V: TRBV6-4
D: TRBD2
J: TRBJ2-3
DNA: TGTGCCAGCAGTGAGGGATTAGCGGGAGGAGCAGATACGCAGTATTTT
CDR3: CASSEGLAGGADTQYF

size: -
V: TRBV29-1
D: -
J: TRBJ1-4
DNA: TGCAGCGTTGCGACGTTGGCAACTAATGAAAAACTGTTTTTT
CDR3: CSVATLATNEKLFF

size: -
V: TRBV30
D: TRBD1
J: TRBJ1-1
DNA: TGTGCCTGGTCGGCAGGGGGTACTGAAGCTTTCTTT
CDR3: CAWSAGGTEAFF

size: -
V: TRBV29-1
D: TRBD1
J: TRBJ2-3
DNA: TGCAGCGTTGTCCCTCCGGGACAGGGGACAGATACGCAGTATTTT
CDR3: CSVVPPGQGTDTQYF

size: -
V: TRBV6-1
D: -
J: TRBJ2-1
DNA: TGTGCCAGCAGTGAACTCCTTACATGGAATGAGCAGTTCTTC
CDR3: CASSELLTWNEQFF

size: -
V: TRBV6-6
D: TRBD1
J: TRBJ1-5
DNA: TGTGCCAGCAGTTACGGTGGACAGGGATGGCAGCCCCAGCATTTT
CDR3: CASSYGGQGWQPQHF